This T cell receptor beta chain was retrieved from a study of blood T cells in healthy people across ages. Findings and caveats of the study: The study found more naive CD4+ cells and higher diversity in long-lived than aged donors.

It was with a sample-barcoded 5' primer and a J-beta primer mix that a second PCR of about 6 to 12 cycles was run. TCRdb recomputed calls from the 5' RACE reads with MiXCR, one row per CDR3 protein. Among some 800,000 distinct CDR3 sequences listed, around 43% were seen once. There are 13 residues in the CDR3. The trim removed 5 bases at V and 6 bases at J, leaving 3 bases unmatched. CDR1 and CDR2 from the germline V gene are DFQATT and SNEGSKA (reference sequence). Notes on this clonotype: Its antigen is not known.

The chain uses TRBV20-1 and TRBJ1-5, with 11 bases lining up with TRBD1. The source is a man aged 55 to 70 in good health. The specimen was blood. This chain's CDR3 is CSARTGGGQPQHF. The CDR3 nucleotides read TGCAGTGCTCGGACAGGGGGCGGTCAGCCCCAGCATTTT.